This TCR beta chain is from a study of blood T cell repertoires in COVID-19 (dated by TCRdb to 2020 to 2022). At the level of the whole study: The collaborator samples originated in the United States, Italy and Spain and spanned the acute and convalescent phases of COVID-19. The samples were drawn from two sources: the first 160 participants of the ongoing ImmuneRACE study, and 1,254 subjects contributed by 6 global collaborators. HLA class I and class II types, where available, came from metadata supplied by the sample provider rather than from assay-based typing. The prospective study material was composed of cDNA or gDNA derived from T cells, B-cell-depleted T cells, or PBMCs. The repertoires were made available in a free public database intended to serve as a resource for research on the immune response to SARS-CoV-2. A de-identified subject ID, COVID-19 status, age in years and sex were almost always included in the sample metadata. Deeply sampled blood TCRbeta repertoires from subjects exposed to, actively infected with, or recovered from COVID-19 were included in the dataset. Findings and caveats that apply to the study as a whole: Clinical and demographic metadata were provided uncurated, with the amount varying by source and participant.

TCRbeta CDR3 regions were amplified from genomic DNA by means of the immunoSEQ Assay, a bias-controlled multiplex PCR. The paper's processing steps were these. Within the assay, amplification of reference gene primers was used to estimate how many nucleated cells each sample contained. To quantify the absolute abundance of each unique TCRbeta CDR3 rearrangement, sequence reads were collapsed and filtered. For each sample, productive Simpson clonality was calculated as the square root of Simpson's diversity index across productive rearrangements. In TCRdb, the immuneACCESS table is reduced to in-frame sequences with V and J assigned. These tables do not hold every clone; where another copy was compared, an unresolved V gene accounts for under half, and the others remain unexplained. The V and J calls and clone size are taken from that table; D and trimming were inferred from the DNA. This sample lists some 160,000 clones; roughly 88% were detected once. The ten top clones hold approximately 5% of the sample.

At one collaborating source in Seattle, patients were enrolled during active infection and were followed longitudinally through the course of disease. Collaborating institutions collected whole blood in K2EDTA tubes following their own protocols. Collaborator samples were shipped for TCRbeta analysis as frozen whole blood, isolated PBMCs, or DNA extracted from either sample type. Notes on this clone: Its antigen remains unidentified. Per-base quality was not reported, and no clone a single base away is much larger than it.

From the cysteine through the phenylalanine, the CDR3 covers 15 amino acids. Only the CDR3 part of the read is kept: 45 bases, read in frame from the first base. Between the V and J ends, shortened by 6 bases and 8 bases respectively, the junction contains 19 bases. CDR1 and CDR2, per the germline V gene, are MDHEN and SYDVKM. Material: peripheral blood. The origin of this receptor is a man aged 18 to 30 with COVID-19, enrolled during active disease. The sequence is built from TRBV28 and TRBJ1-4, and perhaps TRBD1 as D gene, on 6 matching bases. The CDR3 region has the sequence CASSLTGHRLEKLFF. The nucleotide sequence is TGTGCCAGCAGCCTTACGGGACACCGTCTAGAAAAACTGTTTTTT.